This T cell receptor beta chain emerged from a study of cytomegalovirus exposure and HLA in healthy donors. Study-wide results and limits: It was approximately 150 TCR beta chains that were listed as cytomegalovirus-associated.

CDR1 and CDR2 (germline): SGHRS, YFSETQ. The CDR3 runs to 20 residues. Trimming shortened V by 4 bases and J by 5 bases, and 30 bases separated the two germline ends. About this clone: Its antigen is not identified.

The assay was immunoSEQ multiplex PCR, and TCRdb's table has in-frame clones only and misses some. The profile shows around 93,000 clones, 85% of them singletons. The chain uses TRBV5-1 and TRBJ2-2; D might be TRBD2 (5 bases). Material: PBMCs. The sequence came from a young man in good health and CMV-seropositive. The CDR3 sequence is CASSHRPAGLLIAKTGELFF. In DNA, the CDR3 is TGCGCCAGCAGCCACCGGCCGGCCGGACTCCTTATCGCAAAAACCGGGGAGCTGTTTTTT.